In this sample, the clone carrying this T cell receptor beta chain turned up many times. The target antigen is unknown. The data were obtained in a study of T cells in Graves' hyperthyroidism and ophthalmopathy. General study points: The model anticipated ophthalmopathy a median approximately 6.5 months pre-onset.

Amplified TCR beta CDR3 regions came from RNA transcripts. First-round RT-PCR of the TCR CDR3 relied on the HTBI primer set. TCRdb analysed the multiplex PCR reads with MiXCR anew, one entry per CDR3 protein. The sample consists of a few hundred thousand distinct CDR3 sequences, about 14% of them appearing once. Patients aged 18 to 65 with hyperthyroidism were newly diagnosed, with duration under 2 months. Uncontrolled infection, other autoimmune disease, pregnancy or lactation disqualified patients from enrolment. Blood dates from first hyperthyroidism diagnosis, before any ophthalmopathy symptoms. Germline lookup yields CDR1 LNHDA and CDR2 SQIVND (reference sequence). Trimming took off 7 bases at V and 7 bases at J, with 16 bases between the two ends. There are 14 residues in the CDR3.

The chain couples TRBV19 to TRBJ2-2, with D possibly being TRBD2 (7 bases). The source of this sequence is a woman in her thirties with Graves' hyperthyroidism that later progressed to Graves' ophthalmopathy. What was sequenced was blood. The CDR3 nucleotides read TGTGCCAGTATTGGGCGGGGGCACGACGGGGAGCTGTTTTTT. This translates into CASIGRGHDGELFF.